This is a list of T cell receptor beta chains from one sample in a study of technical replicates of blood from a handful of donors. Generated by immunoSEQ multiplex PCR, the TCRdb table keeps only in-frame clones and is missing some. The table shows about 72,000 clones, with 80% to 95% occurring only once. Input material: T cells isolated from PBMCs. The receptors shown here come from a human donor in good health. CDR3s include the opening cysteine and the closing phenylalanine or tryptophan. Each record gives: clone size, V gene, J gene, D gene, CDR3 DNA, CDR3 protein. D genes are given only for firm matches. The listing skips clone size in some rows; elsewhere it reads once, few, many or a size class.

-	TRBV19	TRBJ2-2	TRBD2	TGTGCCAGTAGTATTCCGCGGGGGTACGGGGAGCTGTTTTTT	CASSIPRGYGELFF
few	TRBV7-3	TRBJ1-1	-	TGTGCCAGCAGCCCACAGGGGAACACTGAAGCTTTCTTT	CASSPQGNTEAFF
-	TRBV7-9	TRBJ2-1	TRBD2	TGTGCCAGCGCACGGAGCGGGATCATTTCTGGGGATGAGCAGTTCTTC	CASARSGIISGDEQFF
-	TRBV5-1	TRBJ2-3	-	TGCGCCAGCAGCTTGGCTGATACGCAGTATTTT	CASSLADTQYF
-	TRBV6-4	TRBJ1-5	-	TGTGCCAGCAGTGACTACTGCACGGGGAGGGTTAATCAGCCCCAGCATTTT	CASSDYCTGRVNQPQHF
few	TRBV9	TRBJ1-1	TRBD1	TGTGCCAGCAGCTTTAGGACAGGTGGGGACACTGAAGCTTTCTTT	CASSFRTGGDTEAFF
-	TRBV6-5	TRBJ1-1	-	TGTGCCAGCAGTTTCAACAGGGCGTACACTGAAGCTTTCTTT	CASSFNRAYTEAFF
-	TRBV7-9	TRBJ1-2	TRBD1	TGTGCCAGCAGCTTAGGGGACAGGGAAGTGGTCTATGGCTACACCTTC	CASSLGDREVVYGYTF
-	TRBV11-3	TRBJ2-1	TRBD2	TGTGCCAGCAGCCCACTAGCGGGCGTGGGTGAGCAGTTCTTC	CASSPLAGVGEQFF
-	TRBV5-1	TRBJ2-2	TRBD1	TGCGCCAGCAGCTTAGGACAGGTCGTGGCCACCGGGGAGCTGTTTTTT	CASSLGQVVATGELFF
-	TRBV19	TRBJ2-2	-	TGTGCCAGTAAGGGGCCGACAGACACCGGGGAGCTGTTTTTT	CASKGPTDTGELFF